The 32 T cell receptor beta chains given below trace back to one sample, sequenced in a study of cytomegalovirus exposure and HLA in healthy donors. The PCR used 60 Vbeta and 13 Jbeta primers. TCRdb's copy holds only in-frame clones and misses some; the assay was immunoSEQ multiplex PCR. The sample holds under 150,000 clones, about 80% seen once. The sample was PBMCs. These receptors all come from a young man in good health and CMV-seronegative.

The chain combines TRBV19 with TRBJ1-1; 7 bases map to TRBD1. CDR3 length: 14 residues. J was trimmed by 0 bases and V by 6 bases; bases with no gene match: 4. Germline V lookup: CDR1 LNHDA, CDR2 SQIVND (reference sequence). CDR3 loop: CASSKTGVNTEAFF. Here the CDR3 DNA reads TGTGCCAGTAGCAAAACAGGGGTGAACACTGAAGCTTTCTTT.

The V call is TRBV5-4, the J call TRBJ2-5, with D maybe TRBD2 (6 bases). The CDR3 covers 14 residues. In germline, CDR1 is SGHNT, CDR2 YYREEE (reference sequence). The germline V and J ends were trimmed by 0 bases and 5 bases, with 11 bases remaining between them. In nucleotides, the CDR3 is TGTGCCAGCAGCTTGGGTGGCGGGGTTGAGACCCAGTACTTC. It encodes CASSLGGGVETQYF.

The chain combines TRBV30 with TRBJ1-2, with 8 positions matching TRBD1. Trimming at V came to 3 bases and at J to 2 bases, leaving 5 bases not matched to a gene. Germline V gives CDR1 GTSNPN, CDR2 SVGIG (reference sequence). This CDR3 is 14 amino acids long. CDR3 amino acids: CAWRAGTGNYGYTF. CDR3 coding DNA: TGTGCCTGGAGGGCCGGGACAGGCAACTATGGCTACACCTTC.

This chain joins TRBV19 and TRBJ1-5; a weak D match, TRBD1 (6 bases). The CDR3 runs to 17 residues. V gave up 2 bases and J gave up 6 bases, with 20 bases separating them. Germline CDR1 is LNHDA and CDR2 is SQIVND (reference sequence). CDR3 residues: CASSIYPGRGVSQPQHF. For the CDR3, the DNA is TGTGCCAGTAGTATATACCCCGGCAGGGGAGTCAGTCAGCCCCAGCATTTT.

The rearrangement links TRBV10-1 to TRBJ2-7; TRBD2 aligns across 9 bases. V was clipped by 2 bases and J by 2 bases; unmatched bases: 7. Germline values: CDR1 WNHNN, CDR2 SYGVQD (reference sequence). This CDR3 region has 16 residues. The CDR3 sequence is CASSEGTSLRPYEQYF. The CDR3 nucleotides read TGCGCCAGCAGTGAGGGGACTAGCCTTCGCCCCTACGAGCAGTACTTC.

This rearrangement joins TRBV15 to TRBJ2-7; tentatively, D is TRBD2 (5 bases). The CDR3 covers 15 residues. The V gene's germline CDR1 is LNHNV and CDR2 YYDKDF (reference sequence). The V and J ends lost 4 bases and 3 bases respectively, with 16 bases between them. In DNA, the CDR3 is TGTGCCACCAGCAAATCGAAGCGGTTCTACTACGAGCAGTACTTC. It specifies CATSKSKRFYYEQYF.

The V gene is TRBV28, the J gene TRBJ2-2; 7 bases match TRBD1. Germline V gene data show CDR1 as MDHEN and CDR2 as SYDVKM. The CDR3 runs 14 residues. Trimming at V came to 10 bases and at J to 4 bases, leaving 9 bases not matched to a gene. For the CDR3, the DNA is TGTGCCACCCGACAGGGCACCCTCACCGGGGAGCTGTTTTTT. Amino acids: CATRQGTLTGELFF.

V usage is TRBV13 and J usage is TRBJ2-1; TRBD2 matches 8 bases. Per germline, CDR1 PRHDT and CDR2 FYEKMQ (reference sequence). The CDR3 has 16 amino acids. Trimming at V came to 2 bases and at J to 3 bases, leaving 6 bases not matched to a gene. The CDR3 sequence is CASSLLSSGGYNEQFF. The CDR3 DNA is TGTGCCAGCAGCTTACTGTCAAGCGGGGGCTACAATGAGCAGTTCTTC.

The CDR3 sequence is CASRDKGQGVYGYTF. CDR3 nucleotides: TGTGCCAGCAGGGATAAGGGACAGGGAGTCTATGGCTACACCTTC. The chain uses TRBV7-9 and TRBJ1-2; 9 bases agree with TRBD1. The CDR3 totals 15 residues. Losses at the gene ends were 6 bases for V and 4 bases for J; bases not matched to a gene: 9. Germline V lookup: CDR1 SEHNR, CDR2 FQNEAQ (reference sequence).

The chain links TRBV29-1 to TRBJ2-7, with 9 bases fitting TRBD2. Germline CDR1 and CDR2: SQVTM and ANQGSEA. V shed 4 bases and J 4 bases; nucleotides not matched to a gene: 11. CDR3 length equals 15 residues. In nucleotides, the CDR3 is TGCAGCGTTGCTGGCGGGGGGGCGGGGGTTTACGAGCAGTACTTC. Protein product: CSVAGGGAGVYEQYF.

This clone was counted between two and nine times. The chain recombines TRBV5-1 with TRBJ2-1; D may be TRBD2 (6 bases). This CDR3 has 16 amino acids. V was shortened by 0 bases and J by 7 bases, with 17 bases between the two germline ends. Germline lookup yields CDR1 SGHRS and CDR2 YFSETQ. The CDR3 here is CASSLDSGLRGNEQFF. The CDR3 nucleotides are TGCGCCAGCAGCTTGGATAGCGGCTTACGCGGGAATGAGCAGTTCTTC.

This chain connects TRBV27 to TRBJ1-6; perhaps TRBD1 as D (6 bases). CDR1 and CDR2 (germline): MNHEY, SMNVEV (reference sequence). V lost 1 base and J lost 6, with 22 bases in between. The CDR3 has 19 amino acids. The CDR3 loop reads CASSLCDKQGLDVNSPLHF. The CDR3 bases are TGTGCCAGCAGTTTATGTGATAAACAGGGCCTTGACGTTAATTCACCCCTCCACTTT.

The J gene is TRBJ2-4, the V gene TRBV20-1; D call uncertain. The CDR3 length is 11 residues. Germline loops: CDR1 DFQATT, CDR2 SNEGSKA (reference sequence). Trimming stripped 5 bases from V and 5 bases from J, with 7 bases between. The CDR3 DNA reads as TGCAGTGCTTTGCAGGAAAACATTCAGTACTTC. Residues: CSALQENIQYF.

V is TRBV6-5 and J is TRBJ1-2; 8 positions match TRBD1. The CDR3 consists of 15 residues. Unmatched junction bases numbered 13, after V lost 9 bases and J lost 4 bases. Per germline, CDR1 MNHEY and CDR2 SVGAGI. The CDR3 sequence is CASSAGGTPSYGYTF. The CDR3 region has the DNA TGTGCCAGTTCGGCAGGGGGCACCCCCAGCTATGGCTACACCTTC.

V and J are TRBV28 and TRBJ2-2, with a weak D call TRBD2 (6 bases). CDR1 and CDR2 (germline): MDHEN, SYDVKM. The CDR3 spans 15 residues. V was clipped by 5 bases and J by 5 bases, with 15 bases between them. CDR3 region: CASSRGGGFTGELFF. The CDR3, as DNA: TGTGCCAGCAGTCGCGGAGGAGGGTTTACCGGGGAGCTGTTTTTT.

The chain has TRBV19 and TRBJ1-5, with D possibly TRBD1 on 6 matching bases. This CDR3 contains 17 residues. The germline gives CDR1 LNHDA, CDR2 SQIVND (reference sequence). The V end was cut by 2 bases, the J end by 2 bases, with 16 bases between. For the CDR3, the DNA is TGTGCCAGTAGTATACCCTGGACAGCCCGCGGCAATCAGCCCCAGCATTTT. This encodes CASSIPWTARGNQPQHF.

As concerns this clone: One end of the junction does not line up with germline, which may come from a read error. The rearrangement uses TRBV18 and TRBJ2-7; 10 bases align to TRBD2. Germline assignment: CDR1 KGHSH and CDR2 LQKENI. The CDR3 runs to 13 residues. In nucleotides, the CDR3 is TGTGCCAGCTCACCGGGAGCTACTAGCGGGGCTTCCTTC. It yields the protein CASSPGATSGASF.

The V call is TRBV7-9, the J call TRBJ1-4, with TRBD1 matching 10 bases. J was trimmed by 3 bases and V by 5 bases; bases with no gene match: 6. This CDR3 contains 16 residues. CDR1 and CDR2 (germline): SEHNR, FQNEAQ (reference sequence). The CDR3 protein is CASSKGQGRSNEKLFF. CDR3 nucleotides: TGTGCCAGCAGCAAGGGACAGGGGCGGTCTAATGAAAAACTGTTTTTT.

The gene calls are TRBV10-1 and TRBJ2-1; TRBD2 matches 9 bases. This CDR3 is 16 amino acids long. The V gene's germline CDR1 is WNHNN and CDR2 SYGVQD (reference sequence). The V segment lost 0 bases and the J segment 7 bases; nucleotides outside the gene matches: 7. The CDR3 reads CASSESRAGGRNEQFF. The CDR3 nucleotides are TGCGCCAGCAGTGAGTCGAGAGCGGGAGGAAGGAATGAGCAGTTCTTC.

This sequence joins TRBV28 and TRBJ1-4; D is unclear. The germline V gene has CDR1 MDHEN and CDR2 SYDVKM. There are 15 residues in the CDR3. V was clipped by 6 bases and J by 5 bases, with 16 bases between them. Written as DNA, the CDR3 is TGTGCCAGCAGCTGGGTCTGGGGAGAGAATGAAAAACTGTTTTTT. It translates to CASSWVWGENEKLFF.

The rearrangement links TRBV7-9 to TRBJ1-1; 8 positions match TRBD1. This CDR3 is 16 amino acids long. Losses at the gene ends were 4 bases for V and 1 base for J; bases not matched to a gene: 8. CDR1 and CDR2 from the germline V gene are SEHNR and FQNEAQ (reference sequence). The CDR3 region has the DNA TGTGCCAGCAGCTCTTCAGGGGGCCTAGGGAACACTGAAGCTTTCTTT. Translation gives CASSSSGGLGNTEAFF.

The CDR3 spells CASSSRGGQGLDKLFF. DNA for the CDR3: TGTGCCAGCAGCTCCCGGGGGGGACAGGGGCTGGACAAACTGTTTTTT. This chain links TRBV7-6 with TRBJ1-4; 10 positions agree with TRBD1. The CDR3 has 16 residues. The V gene end was trimmed by 4 bases and the J gene end by 11 bases; junction bases not matched to a gene: 13. Germline V gene lookup returns CDR1 SGHVS and CDR2 FNYEAQ.

This clone appeared a single time. The CDR3: CASSDFATGGRNEQFF. In nucleotides, the CDR3 is TGCGCCAGCAGTGATTTTGCAACAGGGGGCCGCAATGAGCAGTTCTTC. This chain links TRBV10-1 with TRBJ2-1, with 9 bases identical to TRBD1. The length of the CDR3 is 16 residues. Germline CDR1 reads WNHNN; CDR2 reads SYGVQD (reference sequence). V lost 3 bases, J lost 6 bases, and 9 bases stayed unmatched.

The rearrangement uses TRBV5-1 and TRBJ1-4, with unresolved D. The CDR3 has 14 residues. Germline CDR1 SGHRS, CDR2 YFSETQ. V was cut by 4 bases and J by 3 bases, with 10 bases left in between. The CDR3 here is CASSAGGPNEKLFF. CDR3 nucleotide sequence: TGCGCCAGCAGCGCGGGAGGTCCTAATGAAAAACTGTTTTTT.

The chain is built from TRBV2 and TRBJ1-2, with D maybe TRBD1 (6 bases). Trimming took 2 bases from V and 6 from J, leaving 10 bases between them. Germline-derived CDR1 and CDR2 are SNHLY and FYNNEI. This CDR3 comprises 13 residues. In nucleotides, the CDR3 is TGTGCCAGCAGTGAAACAGGGTGGGATGGCTACACCTTC. Translating gives CASSETGWDGYTF.

The gene calls are TRBV2 and TRBJ1-1; tentative D call: TRBD1 (5 bases). CDR1 and CDR2 (germline): SNHLY, FYNNEI. CDR3 length: 13 amino acids. The V and J ends lost 10 bases and 3 bases respectively, with 15 bases between them. This CDR3 reads CATRVEGDTEAFF. Here the CDR3 DNA reads TGTGCCACCCGGGTGGAAGGGGACACTGAAGCTTTCTTT. Supplemented by reference TRBV2 and TRBJ1-1, the full variable domain reads EPEVTQTPSHQVTQMGQEVILRCVPISNHLYFYWYRQILGQKVEFLVSFYNNEISEKSEIFDDQFSVERPDGSNFTLKIRSTKLEDSAMYFCATRVEGDTEAFFGQGTRLTVV.

V and J are TRBV5-5 and TRBJ1-5; D unresolved. With 2 bases removed from V and 1 base from J, the gap between germline ends came to 10 bases. The CDR3 runs to 15 residues. Germline V gives CDR1 SGHKS, CDR2 YYEKEE (reference sequence). The CDR3: CASSLETESNQPQHF. CDR3 in DNA: TGTGCCAGCAGCTTAGAGACGGAGAGCAATCAGCCCCAGCATTTT.

The rearrangement uses TRBV28 and TRBJ2-3, with 13 bases matching TRBD2. Germline CDR1 reads MDHEN; CDR2 reads SYDVKM. Unmatched junction bases numbered 7, after V lost 5 bases and J lost 2 bases. The CDR3 spans 17 residues. This chain's CDR3 is CASSTSGGADDTDTQYF. The CDR3 DNA is TGTGCCAGCAGTACTAGCGGGGGGGCCGATGACACAGATACGCAGTATTTT.

The chain carries TRBV11-2 and TRBJ2-1; D remains ambiguous. V lost 5 bases, J lost 5 bases, and 7 bases lay in between. This CDR3 has 12 amino acids. Per the germline V gene, CDR1 is SGHAT and CDR2 is FQNNGV. The CDR3 reads CASSAPNNEQFF. The CDR3, as DNA: TGTGCCAGCAGCGCACCTAACAATGAGCAGTTCTTC.

CDR3 bases: TGTGCCAGCAGTGGAGTTACAGGAGCTGGGGCCAACGTCCTGACTTTC. This translates into CASSGVTGAGANVLTF. The chain has TRBV6-1 and TRBJ2-6; D is perhaps TRBD1 (5 bases). With 4 bases removed from V and 2 bases from J, the gap between germline ends came to 12 bases. CDR3 length: 16 amino acids. Germline loops: CDR1 MNHNS, CDR2 SASEGT.

The V gene is TRBV15, the J gene TRBJ2-7, with 7 bases that match TRBD2. The CDR3 runs 19 residues. V shed 2 bases and J 5 bases; nucleotides not matched to a gene: 21. The V gene's germline CDR1 is LNHNV and CDR2 YYDKDF (reference sequence). The CDR3 protein is CATSRSTGGGATVGNEQYF. Here the CDR3 DNA reads TGTGCCACCAGCAGATCAACGGGGGGAGGGGCAACAGTCGGAAACGAGCAGTACTTC. Combining the CDR3 with reference TRBV15 and TRBJ2-7 gives the whole variable domain DAMVIQNPRYQVTQFGKPVTLSCSQTLNHNVMYWYQQKSSQAPKLLFHYYDKDFNNEADTPDNFQSRRPNTSFCFLDIRSPGLGDTAMYLCATSRSTGGGATVGNEQYFGPGTRLTVT.

The chain uses TRBV25-1 and TRBJ2-5; 10 nucleotides line up with TRBD1. Germline V CDR1 and CDR2: MGHDK, SYGVNS. The junction had 7 bases not matched to a gene; V was cut back by 7 bases and J by 5 bases. This CDR3 is built from 14 residues. CDR3 DNA: TGTGCCAGCAAGACAGGGGGCAGTTGGGAGACCCAGTACTTC. Its translation: CASKTGGSWETQYF. The variable domain in full, completed from reference TRBV25-1 and TRBJ2-5, reads EADIYQTPRYLVIGTGKKITLECSQTMGHDKMYWYQQDPGMELHLIHYSYGVNSTEKGDLSSESTVSRIRTEHFPLTLESARPSHTSQYLCASKTGGSWETQYFGPGTRLLVL.